Listed here is a single T cell receptor (beta chain). These data originate in a study of T-cell reconstitution after alpha-beta-depleted transplantation in children. The V gene lost 0 bases and the J gene lost 10 bases, with 10 bases spanning the gap. The CDR3 spans 13 residues. The germline gives CDR1 MNHNY, CDR2 SVGAGI (reference sequence). Unique molecular identifiers tagged the TCRbeta library. A single record per CDR3 protein comes from TCRdb applying MiXCR to the PCR reads. In the table there are some 640,000 distinct CDR3 sequences, roughly 15% of which are singletons. Material: PBMCs from the stem cell graft donor, obtained from the stem cell graft. This chain uses TRBV6-6 with TRBJ2-1; the D gene is possibly TRBD2 (6 bases). This TCR came from a human donor who donated a stem cell graft to a child with acute myeloid leukemia. As DNA, the CDR3 is TGTGCCAGCAGTTACTCGGCGGGGCAGGAGCAGTTCTTC. Amino acid sequence: CASSYSAGQEQFF.